A selection of T cell receptor beta chains follows, all from one sample in a study of T-cell memory formation after mild COVID-19. Each CDR3 protein is one row after TCRdb ran MiXCR on the 5' RACE reads. The sample records hundreds of thousands of distinct CDR3 sequences, around a quarter being singletons. Material: PBMCs or a T cell subset sorted from them (not recorded which). The receptors shown here come from an adult woman who had mild COVID-19 (a few samples of this study predate the infection). Cell type and time point are not known. Each CDR3 is given with its conserved first and last residue. The D gene is left open where the match is weak. A row's size may be missing; if present it is once, few, many or a size class.

j_call: TRBJ2-1; d_call: NA; v_call: TRBV7-9; clone_size: NA; cdr3_nt: TGTGCCAGCAGCTTACTACTCCGAGGGCCGCGATACAATGAGCAGTTCTTC; cdr3_aa: CASSLLLRGPRYNEQFF
j_call: TRBJ2-1; d_call: NA; v_call: TRBV15; clone_size: NA; cdr3_nt: TGTGCCACCAGCAGAGAAGGGGATACTTACAATGAGCAGTTCTTC; cdr3_aa: CATSREGDTYNEQFF
j_call: TRBJ1-2; d_call: NA; v_call: TRBV4-1; clone_size: NA; cdr3_nt: TGCGCCAGCAGCCAAGCTTCAGAAGGGCCGCACTATGGCTACACCTTC; cdr3_aa: CASSQASEGPHYGYTF
j_call: TRBJ2-1; d_call: TRBD2; v_call: TRBV15; clone_size: NA; cdr3_nt: TGTGCCACCAGCAGAGAAAGGGGAGGGTACAATGAGCAGTTCTTC; cdr3_aa: CATSRERGGYNEQFF
j_call: TRBJ2-6; d_call: TRBD2; v_call: TRBV24-1; clone_size: NA; cdr3_nt: TGTGCCACCAGTTGGGGGGGCTCTGGGGCCAACGTCCTGACTTTC; cdr3_aa: CATSWGGSGANVLTF
j_call: TRBJ2-7; d_call: NA; v_call: TRBV6-4; clone_size: few; cdr3_nt: TGTGCCAGCAGTGTATACGCGGGGGCAAACTACGAGCAGTACTTC; cdr3_aa: CASSVYAGANYEQYF
j_call: TRBJ2-1; d_call: NA; v_call: TRBV23-1; clone_size: NA; cdr3_nt: TGCGCCAGCAGTCAATGGAGGCAGATCTCCTACAATGAGCAGTTCTTC; cdr3_aa: CASSQWRQISYNEQFF
j_call: TRBJ1-2; d_call: TRBD1; v_call: TRBV19; clone_size: NA; cdr3_nt: TGTGCCAGTAGTATTGTCGACAGGGATCCAGTTTATGGCTACACCTTC; cdr3_aa: CASSIVDRDPVYGYTF
j_call: TRBJ2-3; d_call: NA; v_call: TRBV12-3/TRBV12-4; clone_size: few; cdr3_nt: TGTGCCAGCAGTTTTGTTGGAGATACGCAGTATTTT; cdr3_aa: CASSFVGDTQYF
j_call: TRBJ2-7; d_call: TRBD2; v_call: TRBV20-1; clone_size: many; cdr3_nt: TGCAGTGCTTATCGGGGGGGGTACTCCTACGAGCAGTACTTC; cdr3_aa: CSAYRGGYSYEQYF
j_call: TRBJ2-7; d_call: TRBD1; v_call: TRBV11-2; clone_size: NA; cdr3_nt: TGTGCCAGCAGCAGGACAGGGCAGTACGAGCAGTACTTC; cdr3_aa: CASSRTGQYEQYF
j_call: TRBJ2-4; d_call: TRBD2; v_call: TRBV29-1; clone_size: NA; cdr3_nt: TGCAGCGTTCGGACTAGCGGGGGGGACATTCAGTACTTC; cdr3_aa: CSVRTSGGDIQYF
j_call: TRBJ2-3; d_call: NA; v_call: TRBV15; clone_size: few; cdr3_nt: TGTGCCACCAGCAGAGAAAGGAGTACGGCAGATACGCAGTATTTT; cdr3_aa: CATSRERSTADTQYF
j_call: TRBJ2-1; d_call: TRBD1; v_call: TRBV20-1; clone_size: many; cdr3_nt: TGCAGTGCTAGACACCGGGACAGGGGGTTCGATGAGCAGTTCTTC; cdr3_aa: CSARHRDRGFDEQFF
j_call: TRBJ2-7; d_call: TRBD2; v_call: TRBV5-1; clone_size: few; cdr3_nt: TGCGCCAGCAGCCCCGGGGGGGATTCCTACGAGCAGTACTTC; cdr3_aa: CASSPGGDSYEQYF
j_call: TRBJ2-7; d_call: NA; v_call: TRBV7-9; clone_size: many; cdr3_nt: TGTGCCAGCAGCTTAAACTCGGGGGGCTACAACGAGCAGTACTTC; cdr3_aa: CASSLNSGGYNEQYF
j_call: TRBJ1-2; d_call: NA; v_call: TRBV30; clone_size: NA; cdr3_nt: TGTGCCTGGAGTGGACGCGTAAAGGGTGGGGGCTACACCTTC; cdr3_aa: CAWSGRVKGGGYTF
j_call: TRBJ2-1; d_call: NA; v_call: TRBV29-1; clone_size: many; cdr3_nt: TGCAGCGTTGTACCCCAAGGGCCTGGAATCGATGAGCAGTTCTTC; cdr3_aa: CSVVPQGPGIDEQFF
j_call: TRBJ2-2; d_call: NA; v_call: TRBV12-3/TRBV12-4; clone_size: NA; cdr3_nt: TGTGCCAGCAGTTTTAGGCCTGCGAGGGACACCGGGGAGCTGTTTTTT; cdr3_aa: CASSFRPARDTGELFF
j_call: TRBJ1-6; d_call: NA; v_call: TRBV7-9; clone_size: NA; cdr3_nt: TGTGCCAGCAGCCGACCCGTCGTAGGCTCACCCCTCCACTTT; cdr3_aa: CASSRPVVGSPLHF
j_call: TRBJ2-1; d_call: TRBD2; v_call: TRBV18; clone_size: few; cdr3_nt: TGTGCCAGCTCACCTCCGGGACTAGCGGGAGAAACCTACAATGAGCAGTTCTTC; cdr3_aa: CASSPPGLAGETYNEQFF
j_call: TRBJ1-2; d_call: TRBD1; v_call: TRBV2; clone_size: few; cdr3_nt: TGTGCCAGCAGTGAAGCTGGGGGACAGAACAACTATGGCTACACCTTC; cdr3_aa: CASSEAGGQNNYGYTF
j_call: TRBJ2-5; d_call: NA; v_call: TRBV4-3; clone_size: NA; cdr3_nt: TGCGCCAGCAGCCAAGAGCAAGGGGTTAAAGAGACCCAGTACTTC; cdr3_aa: CASSQEQGVKETQYF
j_call: TRBJ2-3; d_call: TRBD2; v_call: TRBV6-5; clone_size: few; cdr3_nt: TGTGCCAGCAGTTACTATGGAGCGGGGGGGCGCACAGATACGCAGTATTTT; cdr3_aa: CASSYYGAGGRTDTQYF
j_call: TRBJ2-2; d_call: TRBD1; v_call: TRBV10-3; clone_size: NA; cdr3_nt: TGTGCCATCAGTAGTGGACAGGCTACTACCGGGGAGCTGTTTTTT; cdr3_aa: CAISSGQATTGELFF
j_call: TRBJ1-5; d_call: TRBD1; v_call: TRBV7-9; clone_size: NA; cdr3_nt: TGTGCCAGCAGCTTCGGGACAGAGAATCAGCCCCAGCATTTT; cdr3_aa: CASSFGTENQPQHF
j_call: TRBJ2-4; d_call: NA; v_call: TRBV25-1; clone_size: few; cdr3_nt: TGTGCCAGCAGTGACCTCGGGCATCGGGCTGAAAACATTCAGTACTTC; cdr3_aa: CASSDLGHRAENIQYF
j_call: TRBJ2-2; d_call: NA; v_call: TRBV7-3; clone_size: few; cdr3_nt: TGTGCCAGCAGCACATACAAGAACACCGGGGAGCTGTTTTTT; cdr3_aa: CASSTYKNTGELFF
j_call: TRBJ2-1; d_call: TRBD1; v_call: TRBV4-1; clone_size: few; cdr3_nt: TGCGCCAGCAGCCCCCGCGAGGGGGCCCACAATGAGCAGTTCTTC; cdr3_aa: CASSPREGAHNEQFF
j_call: TRBJ2-1; d_call: TRBD2; v_call: TRBV24-1; clone_size: NA; cdr3_nt: TGTGCCACCAGTGATTTCAGCGGGGTGAGCCTCTCTGAGCAGTTCTTC; cdr3_aa: CATSDFSGVSLSEQFF
j_call: TRBJ1-1; d_call: NA; v_call: TRBV29-1; clone_size: NA; cdr3_nt: TGCAGCGCACACGGGGGTCAAAGAGGGACTGAAGCTTTCTTT; cdr3_aa: CSAHGGQRGTEAFF
j_call: TRBJ1-1; d_call: TRBD1; v_call: TRBV10-3; clone_size: few; cdr3_nt: TGTGCCATCAGTGAGTCCAGGGGGACTGAAGCTTTCTTT; cdr3_aa: CAISESRGTEAFF
j_call: TRBJ1-5; d_call: NA; v_call: TRBV20-1; clone_size: NA; cdr3_nt: TGCAGTGCCCGACAGGTTAGCAATCAGCCCCAGCATTTT; cdr3_aa: CSARQVSNQPQHF
j_call: TRBJ2-7; d_call: TRBD2; v_call: TRBV3-1; clone_size: NA; cdr3_nt: TGTGCCAGCAGCCAAGGAAGCGGGGGGTACTACGAGCAGTACTTC; cdr3_aa: CASSQGSGGYYEQYF
j_call: TRBJ2-3; d_call: NA; v_call: TRBV27; clone_size: few; cdr3_nt: TGTGCCAGCAGCTTTAGGCCCCGCCGGGGTCTCCTTAGCACAGATACGCAGTATTTT; cdr3_aa: CASSFRPRRGLLSTDTQYF
j_call: TRBJ2-3; d_call: NA; v_call: TRBV10-3; clone_size: NA; cdr3_nt: TGTGCCATCAATGGGGACACAGATACGCAGTATTTT; cdr3_aa: CAINGDTDTQYF
j_call: TRBJ2-7; d_call: TRBD2; v_call: TRBV5-5; clone_size: few; cdr3_nt: TGTGCCAGCAGCTTGGGGACTAGCGGGAGGGCCTCTCGAGAGTACGAGCAGTACTTC; cdr3_aa: CASSLGTSGRASREYEQYF
j_call: TRBJ2-3; d_call: TRBD2; v_call: TRBV20-1; clone_size: few; cdr3_nt: TGCAGTGCTAGAGACCCTAGCGGGCCAAACACAGATACGCAGTATTTT; cdr3_aa: CSARDPSGPNTDTQYF
j_call: TRBJ1-2; d_call: TRBD1; v_call: TRBV3-1; clone_size: many; cdr3_nt: TGTGCCAGCAGCCAAATGTGGGACAGATCTAACTATGGCTACACCTTC; cdr3_aa: CASSQMWDRSNYGYTF
j_call: TRBJ2-2; d_call: NA; v_call: TRBV12-3/TRBV12-4; clone_size: NA; cdr3_nt: TGTGCCAGCAGTTTAGCTAGCGAAATCGGGGAGCTGTTTTTT; cdr3_aa: CASSLASEIGELFF
j_call: TRBJ2-3; d_call: NA; v_call: TRBV7-9; clone_size: many; cdr3_nt: TGTGCCAGCACCCCGGGACTGGGCACAGATACGCAGTATTTT; cdr3_aa: CASTPGLGTDTQYF
j_call: TRBJ2-7; d_call: TRBD2; v_call: TRBV5-6; clone_size: NA; cdr3_nt: TGTGCCAGCAGCGTGAGGCTAGCGGGAGTTGTGTCCTACGAGCAGTACTTC; cdr3_aa: CASSVRLAGVVSYEQYF
j_call: TRBJ2-3; d_call: TRBD1; v_call: TRBV11-2; clone_size: NA; cdr3_nt: TGTGCCGACAGGGACGGGTCAGATACGCAGTATTTT; cdr3_aa: CADRDGSDTQYF
j_call: TRBJ2-2; d_call: TRBD1; v_call: TRBV5-4; clone_size: NA; cdr3_nt: TGTGCCAGCAGCTTGGGAGACAGGGACACCGGGGAGCTGTTTTTT; cdr3_aa: CASSLGDRDTGELFF
j_call: TRBJ2-5; d_call: TRBD1; v_call: TRBV7-9; clone_size: few; cdr3_nt: TGTGCCAGCTTCGACAGGGGGTCGGTTTTGGAGACCCAGTACTTC; cdr3_aa: CASFDRGSVLETQYF
j_call: TRBJ2-1; d_call: NA; v_call: TRBV13; clone_size: few; cdr3_nt: TGTGCCAGCAGCCTACCCCGGCGTAAGCAGTTCTTC; cdr3_aa: CASSLPRRKQFF
j_call: TRBJ2-1; d_call: TRBD2; v_call: TRBV7-9; clone_size: NA; cdr3_nt: TGTGCCAGCACCCTAGCGGACAATGAGCAGTTCTTC; cdr3_aa: CASTLADNEQFF
j_call: TRBJ2-5; d_call: TRBD1; v_call: TRBV7-4; clone_size: few; cdr3_nt: TGTGCCAGCAGCGACAGGGGGTACCAAGAGACCCAGTACTTC; cdr3_aa: CASSDRGYQETQYF
j_call: TRBJ2-5; d_call: TRBD1; v_call: TRBV24-1; clone_size: few; cdr3_nt: TGTGCCACCAGGAGGACAGGGGGAGAGACCCAGTACTTC; cdr3_aa: CATRRTGGETQYF
j_call: TRBJ1-3; d_call: NA; v_call: TRBV29-1; clone_size: few; cdr3_nt: TGCAGCGTTGCGCGCGGAAACACCATATATTTT; cdr3_aa: CSVARGNTIYF